This TCR beta chain was sequenced during a study of tumor and adjacent non-tumor tissue in lung cancer. Study in general: Patients were aged about 30 to 76, 10 men and about 5 women, stage I to III. Study-wide findings and caveats: TCR diversity was significantly greater in tumor than normal lung tissue. Higher tumor TCR diversity was associated with shorter survival.

As regards this clonotype: Its target is not known. A read error may produce the germline difference seen at one junction end.

CDR1 is MNHNY and CDR2 is SVGAGI in the germline V gene (reference sequence). This CDR3 is 15 amino acids long. The library came from three nested PCR rounds adapted from ARM-PCR protocols. Via MiXCR, TCRdb re-called the multiplex PCR reads, giving one row per CDR3 protein. The sample lists 65,000 to 75,000 distinct CDR3 sequences, less than 80% seen once, with under 30% in the top ten. The template was RNA from unsorted bulk tissue. The sequencing sample was made of lung tumor tissue. This clonotype originated in a man aged 60 to 69 with non-small cell lung cancer. The chain recombines TRBV6-6 with TRBJ2-1, with 13 bases that match TRBD2. The CDR3 here is CTSSRTSGRHNEQFF. The CDR3 bases are TGTACCAGCAGCCGGACTAGCGGGAGACACAATGAGCAGTTCTTC.